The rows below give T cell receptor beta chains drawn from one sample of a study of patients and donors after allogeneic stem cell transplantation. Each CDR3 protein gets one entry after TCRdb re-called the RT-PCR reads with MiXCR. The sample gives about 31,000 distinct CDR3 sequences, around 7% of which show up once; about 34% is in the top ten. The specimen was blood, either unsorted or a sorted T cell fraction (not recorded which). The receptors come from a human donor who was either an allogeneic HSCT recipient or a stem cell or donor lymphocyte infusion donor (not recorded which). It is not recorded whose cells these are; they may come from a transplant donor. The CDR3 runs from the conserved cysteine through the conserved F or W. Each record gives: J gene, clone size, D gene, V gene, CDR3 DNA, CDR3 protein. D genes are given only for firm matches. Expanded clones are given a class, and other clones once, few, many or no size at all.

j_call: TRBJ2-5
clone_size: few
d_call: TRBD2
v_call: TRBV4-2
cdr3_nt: TGTGCCAGCATGTGGTCTAGCGGGAGAGGGGAGACCCAGTACTTC
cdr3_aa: CASMWSSGRGETQYF

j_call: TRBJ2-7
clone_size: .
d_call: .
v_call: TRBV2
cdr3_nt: TGTGCCAGCAGTGAACGCGGGACGGGGATCTACGAGCAGTACTTC
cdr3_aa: CASSERGTGIYEQYF

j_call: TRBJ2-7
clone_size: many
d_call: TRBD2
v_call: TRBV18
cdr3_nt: TGTGCCAGCTCACTACTAGCGGATACCTACGAGCAGTACTTC
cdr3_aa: CASSLLADTYEQYF

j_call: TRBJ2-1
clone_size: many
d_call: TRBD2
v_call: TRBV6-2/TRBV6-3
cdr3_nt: TGTGCCAGCAGTTACGCTGGACTAGCAACCAATGAGCAGTTCTTC
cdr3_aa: CASSYAGLATNEQFF

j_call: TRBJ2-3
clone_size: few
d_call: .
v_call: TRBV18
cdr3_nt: TGTGCCAGCTCACCAAGGGAAAGCACAGATACGCAGTATTTT
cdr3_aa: CASSPRESTDTQYF

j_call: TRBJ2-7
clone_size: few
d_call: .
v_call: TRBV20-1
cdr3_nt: TGCAGTGCTAGACACAGGGAACGCTACGAGCAGTACTTC
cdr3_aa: CSARHRERYEQYF

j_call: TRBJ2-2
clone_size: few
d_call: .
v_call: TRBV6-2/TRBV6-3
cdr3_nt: TGTGCCAGCACCCCGGGCAGTGGTGCCACCGGGGAGCTGTTTTTT
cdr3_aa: CASTPGSGATGELFF

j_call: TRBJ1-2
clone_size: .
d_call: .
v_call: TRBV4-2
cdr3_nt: TGTGCCAGCAGCCAGGCGACAGGAAATGGCTACACCTTC
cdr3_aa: CASSQATGNGYTF

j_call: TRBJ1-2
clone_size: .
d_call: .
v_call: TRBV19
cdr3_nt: TGTGCCAGCACTCCGCGGGGACGGACCTATGGCTACACCTTC
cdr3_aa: CASTPRGRTYGYTF

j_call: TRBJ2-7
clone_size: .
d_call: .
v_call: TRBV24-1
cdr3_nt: TGTGCCACCAGTGACGGAGGCACCTACGAGCAGTACTTC
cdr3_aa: CATSDGGTYEQYF

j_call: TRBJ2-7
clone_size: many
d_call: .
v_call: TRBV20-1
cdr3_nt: TGCAGTACGGGGAGGGCAGGGGGCCTGAGCTCCTACGAGCAGTACTTC
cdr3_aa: CSTGRAGGLSSYEQYF

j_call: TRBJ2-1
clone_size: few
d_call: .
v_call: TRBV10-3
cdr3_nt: TGTGCCATCAGTGAGCCCGACGGCGGATCTTACAATGAGCAGTTCTTC
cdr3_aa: CAISEPDGGSYNEQFF

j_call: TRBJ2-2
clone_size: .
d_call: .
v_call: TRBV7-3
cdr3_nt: TGTGCCAGCAGCTTAGGACCCGGGGGCACCGGGGAGCTGTTTTTT
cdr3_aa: CASSLGPGGTGELFF

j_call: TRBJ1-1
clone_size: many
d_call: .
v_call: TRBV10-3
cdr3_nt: TGTGCCATCTCAGGGGTGAACACTGAAGCTTTCTTT
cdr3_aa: CAISGVNTEAFF

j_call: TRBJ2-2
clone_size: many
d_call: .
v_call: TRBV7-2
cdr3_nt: TGTGCCAGCAGCTTCTCGACGAACACCGGGGAGCTGTTTTTT
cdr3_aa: CASSFSTNTGELFF

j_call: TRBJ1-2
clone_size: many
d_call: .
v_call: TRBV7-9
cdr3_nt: TGTGCCAGCAGTACGCCCTGGGCTGACTATGGCTACACCTTC
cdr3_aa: CASSTPWADYGYTF

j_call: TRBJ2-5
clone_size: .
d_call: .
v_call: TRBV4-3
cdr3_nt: TGCGCCAGCAGCCACCGGTTTGTGGGCCAAGAGACCCAGTACTTC
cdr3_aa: CASSHRFVGQETQYF

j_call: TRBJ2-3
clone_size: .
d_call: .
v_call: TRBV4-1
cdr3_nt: TGCGCCAGCAGCCATGTGCGGGTTGGCACAGATACGCAGTATTTT
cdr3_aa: CASSHVRVGTDTQYF

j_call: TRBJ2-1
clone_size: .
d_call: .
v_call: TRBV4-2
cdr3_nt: TGTGCCAGCAGCCAAGACCCAGAAGCGATCTACAATGAGCAGTTCTTC
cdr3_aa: CASSQDPEAIYNEQFF

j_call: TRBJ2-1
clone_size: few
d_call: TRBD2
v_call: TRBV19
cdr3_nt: TGTGCCAGTAGTATAAATGGAGCGGGGATCAATGAGCAGTTCTTC
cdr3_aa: CASSINGAGINEQFF

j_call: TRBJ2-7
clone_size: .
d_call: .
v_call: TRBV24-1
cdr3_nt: TGTGCCACCAGGGGACAAAACTCCTACGAGCAGTACTTC
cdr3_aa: CATRGQNSYEQYF

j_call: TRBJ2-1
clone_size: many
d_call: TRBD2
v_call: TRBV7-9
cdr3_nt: TGTGCCAGCAGCTCACTAGAGGGAGGGCGGTGGAATGAGCAGTTCTTC
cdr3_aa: CASSSLEGGRWNEQFF

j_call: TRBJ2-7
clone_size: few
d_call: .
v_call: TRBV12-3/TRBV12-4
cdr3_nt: TGTGCCAGCACCCCTAAGTTCCGGTCCTCCTACGAGCAGTACTTC
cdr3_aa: CASTPKFRSSYEQYF

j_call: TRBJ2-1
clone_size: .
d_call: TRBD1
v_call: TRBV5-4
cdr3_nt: TGTGCCAGCAGCTTCCCTTCGGGACAGGGTTACAATGAGCAGTTCTTC
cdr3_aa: CASSFPSGQGYNEQFF

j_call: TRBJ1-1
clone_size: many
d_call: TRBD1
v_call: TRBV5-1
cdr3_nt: TGCGCCAGCAGCTTCCGGGACAGGAACACTGAAGCTTTCTTT
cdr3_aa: CASSFRDRNTEAFF

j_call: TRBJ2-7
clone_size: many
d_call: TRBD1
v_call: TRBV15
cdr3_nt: TGTGCCACCAGCAGAGGGGGACAGGGGAACTACGAGCAGTACTTC
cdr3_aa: CATSRGGQGNYEQYF

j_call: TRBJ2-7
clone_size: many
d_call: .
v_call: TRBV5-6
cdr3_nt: TGTGCCAGCAGCTCGACACAATCCTACGAGCAGTACTTC
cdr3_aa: CASSSTQSYEQYF

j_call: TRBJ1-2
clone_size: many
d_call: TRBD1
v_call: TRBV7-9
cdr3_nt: TGTGCCAGCAGCCCAGGACAGGGTCGTGGCTACACCTTC
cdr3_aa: CASSPGQGRGYTF

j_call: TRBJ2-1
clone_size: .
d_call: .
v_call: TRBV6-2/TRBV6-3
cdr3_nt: TGTGCCAGCAGTTACTCGGGTCCGAGCTACAATGAGCAGTTCTTC
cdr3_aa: CASSYSGPSYNEQFF

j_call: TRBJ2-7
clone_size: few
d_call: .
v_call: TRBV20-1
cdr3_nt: TGCAGTGCTTCACCTAATTCCGGCTACGAGCAGTACTTC
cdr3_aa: CSASPNSGYEQYF

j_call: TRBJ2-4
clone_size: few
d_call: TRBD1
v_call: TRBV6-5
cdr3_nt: TGTGCCAGCAGATCGACAGGGGACGGAGAAAACATTCAGTACTTC
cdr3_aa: CASRSTGDGENIQYF

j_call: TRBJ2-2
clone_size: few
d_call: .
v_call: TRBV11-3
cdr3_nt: TGTGCCAGCAGCCTCCTATTAGGCAGCTCTACGAACACCGGGGAGCTGTTTTTT
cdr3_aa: CASSLLLGSSTNTGELFF

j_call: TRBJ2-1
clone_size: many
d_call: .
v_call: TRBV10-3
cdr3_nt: TGTGCCATCAGGGACCAATCACTAGGTAATGAGCAGTTCTTC
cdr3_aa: CAIRDQSLGNEQFF

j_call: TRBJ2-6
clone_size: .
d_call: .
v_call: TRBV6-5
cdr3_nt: TGTGCCAGCAGTTACTCCTCTGGGGCCAACGTCCTGACTTTC
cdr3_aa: CASSYSSGANVLTF

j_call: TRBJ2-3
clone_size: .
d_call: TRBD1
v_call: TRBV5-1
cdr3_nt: TGCGCCAGCGGCACGGGACAGGGTACAGATACGCAGTATTTT
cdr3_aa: CASGTGQGTDTQYF

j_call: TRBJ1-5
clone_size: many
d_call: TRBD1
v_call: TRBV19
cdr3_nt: TGTGCCAGTAGATCACAGGGGGCGCGCAATCAGCCCCAGCATTTT
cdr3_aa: CASRSQGARNQPQHF

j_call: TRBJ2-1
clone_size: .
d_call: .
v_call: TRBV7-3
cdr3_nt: TGTGCCAGCAGCTTAAGAGCATACAGCTCCTACAATGAGCAGTTCTTC
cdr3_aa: CASSLRAYSSYNEQFF

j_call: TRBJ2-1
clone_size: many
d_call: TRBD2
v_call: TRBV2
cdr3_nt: TGTGCCAGCAGTGAAGAAGGACACCCCGGGACTAGCGGATACAATGAGCAGTTCTTC
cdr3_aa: CASSEEGHPGTSGYNEQFF

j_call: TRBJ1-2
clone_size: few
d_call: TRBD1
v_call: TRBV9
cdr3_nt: TGTGCCAGCAGCGCGACAGGGGGGGACTATGGCTACACCTTC
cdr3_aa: CASSATGGDYGYTF

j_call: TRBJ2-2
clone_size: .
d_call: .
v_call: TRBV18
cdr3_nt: TGTGCCAGCTCACCTGACGGAACCGGGGAGCTGTTTTTT
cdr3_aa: CASSPDGTGELFF

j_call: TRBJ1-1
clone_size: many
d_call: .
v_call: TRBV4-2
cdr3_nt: TGTGCCAGCAGCCATCTACCTGGAGGAGGGAACACTGAAGCTTTCTTT
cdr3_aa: CASSHLPGGGNTEAFF

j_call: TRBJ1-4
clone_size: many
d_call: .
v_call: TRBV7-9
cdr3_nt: TGTGCCAGCAGCTTCGCTAGGGATCGTAATGAAAAACTGTTTTTT
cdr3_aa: CASSFARDRNEKLFF

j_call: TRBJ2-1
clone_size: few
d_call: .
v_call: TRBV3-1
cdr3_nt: TGTGCCAGCAGCCAAGGGGGCACCCACAATGAGCAGTTCTTC
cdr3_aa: CASSQGGTHNEQFF

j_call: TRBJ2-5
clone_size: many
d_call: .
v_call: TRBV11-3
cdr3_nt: TGTGCCAGCAGCTTACGAGTCCTTACTCAAGAGACCCAGTACTTC
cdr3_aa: CASSLRVLTQETQYF

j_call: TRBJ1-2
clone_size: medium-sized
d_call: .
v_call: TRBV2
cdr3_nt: TGTGCCAGCAGTACTACAGGGAGCTATGGCTACACCTTC
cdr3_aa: CASSTTGSYGYTF

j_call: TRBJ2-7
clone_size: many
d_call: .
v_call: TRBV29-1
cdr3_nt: TGCAGCGTTAGACGACAGTCGGGGGACGAGCAGTACTTC
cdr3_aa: CSVRRQSGDEQYF

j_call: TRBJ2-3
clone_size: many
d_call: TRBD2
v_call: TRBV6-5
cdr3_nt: TGTGCCGGGAGGACTAGCGGGAGATCGGTCACAGATACGCAGTATTTT
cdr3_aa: CAGRTSGRSVTDTQYF

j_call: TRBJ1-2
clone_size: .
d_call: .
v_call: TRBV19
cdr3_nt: TGTGCCAGTAGTTTGGGGACTCCCTATGGCTACACCTTC
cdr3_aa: CASSLGTPYGYTF

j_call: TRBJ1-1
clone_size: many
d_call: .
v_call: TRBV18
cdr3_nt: TGTGCCAGCTCACCAAGGGGCTGGGGTACTGAAGCTTTCTTT
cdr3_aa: CASSPRGWGTEAFF

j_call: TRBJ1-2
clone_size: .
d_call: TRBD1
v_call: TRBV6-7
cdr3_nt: TGTGCCAGCAGTTACTCGGTGGAGGGGGCTACTAACTATGGCTACACCTTC
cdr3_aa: CASSYSVEGATNYGYTF

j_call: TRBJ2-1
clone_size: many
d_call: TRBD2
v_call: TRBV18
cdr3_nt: TGTGCCAGCTCATTTACCGGGACTAACGGCGGGTCCTACAATGAGCAGTTCTTC
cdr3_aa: CASSFTGTNGGSYNEQFF

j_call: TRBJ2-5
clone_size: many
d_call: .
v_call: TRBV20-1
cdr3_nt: TGCAGTGCTAGACAGGGTTCCGAGACCCAGTACTTC
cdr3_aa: CSARQGSETQYF

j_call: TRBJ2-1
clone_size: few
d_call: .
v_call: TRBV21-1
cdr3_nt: TGTGCCAGCAGCAAAGACCGGGACCTCTCCTACAATGAGCAGTTCTTC
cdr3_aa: CASSKDRDLSYNEQFF

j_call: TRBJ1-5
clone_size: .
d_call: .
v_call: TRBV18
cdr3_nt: TGTGCCAGCTCACCACTCCTAGATCAGCCCCAGCATTTT
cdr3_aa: CASSPLLDQPQHF

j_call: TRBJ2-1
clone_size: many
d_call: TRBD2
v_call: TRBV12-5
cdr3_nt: TGTGCTAGTGGTTTGGGGGGAGGGTCCTACAATGAGCAGTTCTTC
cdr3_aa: CASGLGGGSYNEQFF

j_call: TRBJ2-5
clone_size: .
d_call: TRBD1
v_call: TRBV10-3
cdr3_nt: TGTGCCATCAGTGACCCCGGGACAGGGGACCAAGAGACCCAGTACTTC
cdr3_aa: CAISDPGTGDQETQYF

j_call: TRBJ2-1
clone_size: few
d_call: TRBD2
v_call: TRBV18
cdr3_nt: TGTGCCAGCTCACCGGGACTAGCATCCTACAATGAGCAGTTCTTC
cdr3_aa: CASSPGLASYNEQFF